One and the same sample provided the 25 T cell receptor beta chains below, sequenced in a study of cytomegalovirus exposure and HLA in healthy donors listed by TCRdb under 2017. The method behind the library was the immunoSEQ multiplex PCR assay. For the multiplex PCR, a mixture combining 60 forward primers for TCR Vbeta segments and 13 reverse primers for TCR Jbeta segments was used. TCRdb's version of the immuneACCESS table is confined to in-frame rearrangements and falls short of the full clone set. An unresolved V gene accounts for under half of the shortfall where checked; the remainder is of unknown origin. Within this sample are about 110,000 clones, with around 84% of them counted one time only. In total, the top ten clones hold about a fifth of the sample. Sequencing was performed on PBMCs. These receptors all come from a man aged 25 to 40 in good health and CMV-seropositive.

The chain links TRBV5-4 to TRBJ1-2, with TRBD1 identical over 9 bases. Looked up from germline, CDR1 is SGHNT and CDR2 is YYREEE (reference sequence). Trimming took 4 bases from V and 6 from J; bases not matched to a gene: 7. The CDR3 covers 14 residues. The CDR3 region has the DNA TGTGCCAGCAGCAAACAGGGGGCGCTGGATGGCTACACCTTC. Its translation: CASSKQGALDGYTF.

V is TRBV9 and J is TRBJ2-4, with TRBD1 matching over 7 bases. This CDR3 has 13 residues. Germline V CDR1 and CDR2: SGDLS, YYNGEE. V shed 3 bases, J shed 4 bases, and the junction held 1 base outside the gene matches. Here the CDR3 DNA reads TGTGCCAGCAGCGCGGACAGGAAAAACATTCAGTACTTC. Translated, it gives CASSADRKNIQYF.

The rearrangement joins TRBV5-1 to TRBJ2-2; TRBD2 aligns across 9 bases. CDR3 length equals 16 residues. With 3 bases clipped from V and 2 bases from J, the junction kept 5 bases outside the gene matches. Germline V gives CDR1 SGHRS, CDR2 YFSETQ. The DNA of the CDR3 is TGCGCCAGCAGCTCGCTTAGCGGGGGAAACACCGGGGAGCTGTTTTTT. As protein: CASSSLSGGNTGELFF. The entire variable domain, with the rest obtained from reference TRBV5-1 and TRBJ2-2, is as follows: KAGVTQTPRYLIKTRGQQVTLSCSPISGHRSVSWYQQTPGQGLQFLFEYFSETQRNKGNFPGRFSGRQFSNSRSEMNVSTLELGDSALYLCASSSLSGGNTGELFFGEGSRLTVL.

CDR3 sequence (DNA): TGCAGCGCACTAACAGGTGCCAAGAGAACCCAGTACTTC. Its protein is CSALTGAKRTQYF. The chain has TRBV29-1 and TRBJ2-5; D may be TRBD1 (5 bases). V was clipped by 7 bases and J by 8 bases, with 20 bases between them. The germline gives CDR1 SQVTM, CDR2 ANQGSEA. This CDR3 contains 13 residues.

The chain joins TRBV4-2 to TRBJ2-3, with 10 bases matching TRBD2. The CDR3 covers 17 residues. Germline CDR1 and CDR2: LGHNA and YNFKEQ. V shed 1 base, J shed 3 bases, and the junction held 7 bases outside the gene matches. The DNA of the CDR3 is TGTGCCAGCAGCCAAGCCGCTAGCGGGAGAGGGACAGATACGCAGTATTTT. Translation: CASSQAASGRGTDTQYF.

As to this clone: Relative to the germline gene, one junction end is altered; a read error may explain this. This rearrangement joins TRBV19 to TRBJ2-2, with 7 bases matching TRBD1. The CDR3 is 15 residues long. Germline V gene sequence: CDR1 LNHDA, CDR2 SQIVND (reference sequence). The chain's CDR3 is CASSTGQAKTGELFF. Written as DNA, the CDR3 is TGTGCCAGTAGTACCGGACAGGCGAAAACCGGGGAGCTGTTTTTT.

This rearrangement joins TRBV5-6 to TRBJ2-6; no definite D call. Trimming shortened V by 6 bases and J by 0 bases, and 4 bases separated the two germline ends. Per the germline V gene, CDR1 is SGHDT and CDR2 is YYEEEE. This CDR3 comprises 13 residues. The CDR3 sequence is CASTSSGANVLTF. The CDR3 coding sequence is TGTGCCAGCACCTCCTCTGGGGCCAACGTCCTGACTTTC.

This clone has a handful of counts. The chain has TRBV7-3 and TRBJ2-7; D may be TRBD2 (6 bases). This CDR3 region has 14 residues. Trimming pared 5 bases from V and 0 bases from J, leaving 11 bases between. Per the germline V gene, CDR1 is SGHTA and CDR2 is FQGTGA. This chain's CDR3 is CASSPGGNSYEQYF. The DNA for the CDR3 is TGTGCCAGCAGCCCCGGAGGGAACTCCTACGAGCAGTACTTC.

The chain links TRBV10-3 to TRBJ1-2, with TRBD1 matching over 9 bases. The CDR3 length is 15 residues. The germline V gene has CDR1 ENHRY and CDR2 SYGVKD. The V and J ends lost 3 bases and 6 bases, in that order; junction bases with no gene match: 8. The chain's CDR3 is CAISDRQGGADGYTF. CDR3 DNA: TGTGCCATCAGTGATCGACAGGGGGGGGCGGATGGCTACACCTTC.

The chain recombines TRBV30 with TRBJ1-1; D remains unclear. Trimming left V 3 bases short and J 6 bases short, with 8 bases between. The CDR3 extends over 11 amino acids. The germline V gene has CDR1 GTSNPN and CDR2 SVGIG (reference sequence). The CDR3 is CAWSRTAEAFF. The CDR3, as DNA: TGTGCCTGGAGCCGTACAGCTGAAGCTTTCTTT.

Only a few counts were recorded for this clone. The rearrangement links TRBV20-1 to TRBJ2-7, with D maybe TRBD1 (5 bases). The CDR3 is 11 residues long. CDR1 DFQATT and CDR2 SNEGSKA come from the germline V gene (reference sequence). V lost 5 bases, J lost 4 bases, and 9 bases lay in between. The CDR3 reads CSAPQGYEQYF. The CDR3 DNA sequence: TGCAGTGCTCCCCAGGGTTACGAGCAGTACTTC.

The chain combines TRBV28 with TRBJ1-3, with D hard to call. The CDR3 has 15 residues. Trimming removed 1 base at V and 1 base at J, with 8 bases between. Germline CDR1 MDHEN, CDR2 SYDVKM. CDR3 residues: CASSLYTASGNTIYF. As DNA, the CDR3 is TGTGCCAGCAGTTTATATACAGCATCTGGAAACACCATATATTTT.

This chain joins TRBV5-6 and TRBJ2-7; D is undetermined. This CDR3 spans 15 amino acids. Per the germline V gene, CDR1 is SGHDT and CDR2 is YYEEEE. V was cut by 3 bases and J by 0 bases, with 13 bases left in between. The DNA of the CDR3 is TGTGCCAGCAGCTGGCCCCAGGTTCCCTCCTACGAGCAGTACTTC. Amino acid sequence: CASSWPQVPSYEQYF.

The chain couples TRBV28 to TRBJ1-5; D may be TRBD1 (5 bases). The CDR3 has 14 residues. CDR1 MDHEN and CDR2 SYDVKM come from the germline V gene. Trimming left V 0 bases short and J 6 bases short, with 9 bases between. This CDR3 reads CASSLWGGSQPQHF. CDR3 coding DNA: TGTGCCAGCAGTTTATGGGGGGGGAGTCAGCCCCAGCATTTT.

The rearrangement links TRBV9 to TRBJ2-2, with TRBD1 matching 7 bases. The CDR3 has 16 residues. V was clipped by 2 bases and J by 0 bases; unmatched bases: 4. CDR1 and CDR2 (germline): SGDLS, YYNGEE. The CDR3 here is CASSVEGASNTGELFF. As DNA, the CDR3 is TGTGCCAGCAGCGTTGAGGGGGCGTCGAACACCGGGGAGCTGTTTTTT.

The CDR3 DNA reads TGCAGCGTTGATGGAGGGGCTGAGGCCAACGTCCTGACTTTC. Its translation: CSVDGGAEANVLTF. The V gene is TRBV29-1, the J gene TRBJ2-6; D is possibly TRBD2 (6 bases). The germline V gene has CDR1 SQVTM and CDR2 ANQGSEA. The CDR3 loop spans 14 amino acids. The ends were cut back, 3 bases at V and 6 bases at J, with 12 bases in the middle.

The V gene is TRBV4-1, the J gene TRBJ1-1; D gene uncertain. There are 14 residues in the CDR3. CDR1 MGHRA and CDR2 YSYEKL come from the germline V gene. Trimming pared 0 bases from V and 6 bases from J, leaving 11 bases between. For the CDR3, the DNA is TGCGCCAGCAGCCAAGATCAGACTTTCCCTGAAGCTTTCTTT. Its protein is CASSQDQTFPEAFF.

The V gene is TRBV6-1, the J gene TRBJ2-1, with a possible D match to TRBD2 (6 bases). V shed 4 bases and J shed 0 bases, with 19 bases lying between them. The CDR3 consists of 18 residues. Germline V lookup: CDR1 MNHNS, CDR2 SASEGT. This CDR3 reads CASSARMEGASSYNEQFF. CDR3 nucleotide sequence: TGTGCCAGCAGTGCAAGGATGGAGGGAGCCTCCTCCTACAATGAGCAGTTCTTC.

Regarding this clone: One end of the junction is discordant with germline, which a read error may explain. This chain connects TRBV7-9 to TRBJ1-1; D unresolved. This CDR3 contains 12 residues. Germline-derived CDR1 and CDR2 are SEHNR and FQNEAQ (reference sequence). The chain's CDR3 is CSSSRSDTEAFF. The CDR3 DNA is TGTTCCAGCAGCAGGAGTGACACTGAAGCTTTCTTT.

This sequence joins TRBV2 and TRBJ1-2; a weak D match, TRBD1 (6 bases). The CDR3 spans 13 residues. Germline values: CDR1 SNHLY, CDR2 FYNNEI. V dropped 3 bases and J dropped 5 bases, with 10 bases sitting between them. The CDR3 DNA is TGTGCCAGCAGTGATACAGGGCAGTATGGCTACACCTTC. As protein: CASSDTGQYGYTF.

The chain carries TRBV7-2 and TRBJ1-2; 7 positions match TRBD1. This CDR3 has 16 residues. The junction had 16 bases not matched to a gene; V was cut back by 4 bases and J by 8 bases. The V gene's germline CDR1 is SGHTA and CDR2 FQGNSA. The CDR3 DNA reads as TGTGCCAGCAGCTGGCGCGGGACAGCATTTCATTTGGGCTACACCTTC. Translation gives CASSWRGTAFHLGYTF.

The CDR3 protein is CASSLFAANEQFF. The CDR3 DNA reads as TGTGCCAGCAGCTTATTCGCGGCCAATGAGCAGTTCTTC. The chain has TRBV7-9 and TRBJ2-1; no reliable D call. This CDR3 has 13 amino acids. V lost 2 bases, J lost 6 bases, and 8 bases lay in between. Looked up from germline, CDR1 is SEHNR and CDR2 is FQNEAQ (reference sequence).

A few counts support this clone. This chain links TRBV7-9 with TRBJ2-7; 11 bases are shared with TRBD2. Germline CDR1 reads SEHNR; CDR2 reads FQNEAQ (reference sequence). The length of the CDR3 is 14 residues. V was pared by 10 bases and J by 3 bases, with 8 bases of the junction left unmatched. The DNA for the CDR3 is TGTGCCATCATGACTAGCGGGGCCCGCTACGAGCAGTACTTC. Its translation is CAIMTSGARYEQYF.

This chain uses TRBV7-6 with TRBJ2-5; no clear D. V dropped 3 bases and J dropped 6 bases, with 11 bases sitting between them. The CDR3 totals 13 residues. Germline CDR1 SGHVS, CDR2 FNYEAQ. CDR3 bases: TGTGCCAGCAGCTTTGGTCGAGAACAGACCCAGTACTTC. Its translation is CASSFGREQTQYF.

The chain has TRBV5-1 and TRBJ2-1, with TRBD1 as a possible D gene (6 bases). The CDR3 runs to 14 residues. The V end lost 0 bases, the J end lost 8 bases, and 12 bases lay between the germline ends. Germline lookup yields CDR1 SGHRS and CDR2 YFSETQ. CDR3 in amino acids: CASSLGMGADEQFF. For the CDR3, the DNA is TGCGCCAGCAGCTTGGGTATGGGGGCCGATGAGCAGTTCTTC.